The 20 T cell receptor beta chains below all came from one sample that was sequenced in a study of shared clonotypes between healthy human individuals. Libraries were prepared by immunoSEQ multiplex PCR; TCRdb keeps only in-frame clonotypes and omits some of them. The data show around 640,000 clones, with approximately 96% seen just once and 0.11% held by the top ten. It was CD45RO-negative cells, positively selected for CCR7, that made up naive CD8 cells, with terminally differentiated effector memory CD45RA+ cells excluded. Sequencing input: naive CD8+ T cells sorted from blood. The receptors here all came from a woman between 25 and 40 years old in good health.

Points on this clone: The sample holds other DNA sequences that translate to the same CDR3. This chain uses TRBV5-1 with TRBJ1-1; D unclear. The CDR3 loop spans 13 amino acids. Trimming removed 0 bases from V and 3 bases from J, with 6 bases in between. CDR1 and CDR2 (germline): SGHRS, YFSETQ. The CDR3 is CASSLDRYTEAFF. As DNA, the CDR3 is TGCGCCAGCAGCTTGGACAGATACACTGAAGCTTTCTTT.

The V and J genes are TRBV11-2 and TRBJ2-1, with a weak D call TRBD2 (6 bases). The CDR3 spans 14 residues. Trimming removed 5 bases at V and 2 bases at J, with 10 bases between. Germline CDR1 and CDR2: SGHAT and FQNNGV. CDR3 nucleotide sequence: TGTGCCAGCAGCGCCGGCGGGACCTACAATGAGCAGTTCTTC. Protein sequence: CASSAGGTYNEQFF.

Comment on this clone: The identical CDR3 is also encoded by other nucleotide sequences in the sample. This chain links TRBV27 with TRBJ1-1; D is possibly TRBD1 (5 bases). The CDR3 length is 13 residues. Germline-derived CDR1 and CDR2 are MNHEY and SMNVEV (reference sequence). V lost 4 bases, J lost 1 base, and 7 bases lay in between. The CDR3 bases are TGTGCCAGCAGTTGGGGCGGGAACACTGAAGCTTTCTTT. It encodes CASSWGGNTEAFF.

The chain carries TRBV4-1 and TRBJ1-1; D is unresolved. From germline, CDR1 is MGHRA and CDR2 YSYEKL. CDR3 size: 12 residues. V lost 1 base to trimming and J lost 6 bases, with 6 bases between them. The CDR3, as DNA: TGCGCCAGCAGCCAAGGAAAGTCTGAAGCTTTCTTT. Protein sequence: CASSQGKSEAFF.

This chain joins TRBV28 and TRBJ2-2; D ambiguous. CDR3 length equals 12 residues. Looked up from germline, CDR1 is MDHEN and CDR2 is SYDVKM. V was cut by 6 bases and J by 6 bases, with 8 bases left in between. CDR3 sequence reads: CASSPIPGELFF. As DNA, the CDR3 is TGTGCCAGCAGCCCTATTCCCGGGGAGCTGTTTTTT.

The V call is TRBV27, the J call TRBJ2-3; TRBD2 matches 9 bases. J was trimmed by 0 bases and V by 2 bases; bases with no gene match: 0. The CDR3 covers 15 residues. Germline V gene data show CDR1 as MNHEY and CDR2 as SMNVEV (reference sequence). The CDR3, as DNA: TGTGCCAGCAGTTTACTAGCGGGGAGCACAGATACGCAGTATTTT. This gives the protein CASSLLAGSTDTQYF.

The chain employs TRBV4-1 and TRBJ1-1; no firm D call. The germline CDR1 and CDR2 sequences are MGHRA and YSYEKL. V lost 3 bases to trimming and J lost 2 bases, with 13 bases between them. CDR3 length: 15 residues. The CDR3 DNA reads as TGCGCCAGCAGCCAGAGCCGTCGACCCAACACTGAAGCTTTCTTT. This sequence encodes CASSQSRRPNTEAFF.

This clone was seen more than once but under ten times. This chain uses TRBV30 with TRBJ1-4; D gene unclear. This CDR3 comprises 15 residues. V was cut by 3 bases and J by 2 bases, with 13 bases left in between. CDR1 is GTSNPN and CDR2 is SVGIG in the germline V gene (reference sequence). The CDR3, as DNA: TGTGCCTGGAGCGTGCTCGGAGGGACTAATGAAAAACTGTTTTTT. This sequence encodes CAWSVLGGTNEKLFF.

This chain links TRBV29-1 with TRBJ1-3; D may be TRBD1 (5 bases). This CDR3 has 15 amino acids. Germline V CDR1 and CDR2: SQVTM, ANQGSEA. The V end was cut by 3 bases, the J end by 0 bases, with 12 bases between. This chain's CDR3 is CSVEGDFPSGNTIYF. The DNA for the CDR3 is TGCAGCGTTGAGGGGGACTTCCCCTCTGGAAACACCATATATTTT.

The V and J genes are TRBV27 and TRBJ2-7; TRBD2 is a possible D gene (9 bases). Trimming removed 5 bases at V and 7 bases at J, with 24 bases between. The CDR3 contains 16 residues. CDR1 is MNHEY, CDR2 SMNVEV, per germline (reference sequence). DNA for the CDR3: TGTGCCAGCAGTCCCCAGGGGGCGGGAGGGTCGAGGGAGCAGTACTTC. Translating it yields CASSPQGAGGSREQYF.

This sequence joins TRBV7-9 and TRBJ2-3, with TRBD2 identical over 8 bases. CDR1 and CDR2 (germline): SEHNR, FQNEAQ (reference sequence). This CDR3 has 17 amino acids. V lost 5 bases to trimming and J lost 2 bases; unmatched junction nucleotides: 12. The CDR3 is CASSPESMGLVTDTQYF. CDR3 bases: TGTGCCAGCAGCCCAGAATCGATGGGACTAGTCACAGATACGCAGTATTTT.

This clone has only a few counts. The rearrangement uses TRBV30 and TRBJ1-5, with D uncertain. The CDR3 contains 11 residues. Trimming left V 5 bases short and J 4 bases short, with 6 bases between. The germline V gene encodes CDR1 GTSNPN and CDR2 SVGIG (reference sequence). CDR3 sequence: CAWGVNQPQHF. CDR3 bases: TGTGCCTGGGGCGTTAATCAGCCCCAGCATTTT.

The chain employs TRBV4-1 and TRBJ2-3; maybe TRBD2 (6 bases). In germline, CDR1 is MGHRA, CDR2 YSYEKL. The CDR3 covers 15 residues. V dropped 0 bases and J dropped 4 bases, with 11 bases sitting between them. CDR3 sequence reads: CASSQEGGWSDTQYF. The CDR3, as DNA: TGCGCCAGCAGCCAAGAGGGGGGATGGTCAGATACGCAGTATTTT.

This rearrangement joins TRBV5-1 to TRBJ2-3, with D perhaps matching TRBD2 (7 bases). Trimming stripped 2 bases from V and 4 bases from J, with 11 bases between. The germline V gene encodes CDR1 SGHRS and CDR2 YFSETQ. The CDR3 consists of 14 residues. The CDR3 region has the DNA TGCGCCAGCAGCTTTTTCGGGGGGCCAGATACGCAGTATTTT. Its protein product is CASSFFGGPDTQYF.

This clone was counted a single time. The chain is built from TRBV9 and TRBJ2-2; D is possibly TRBD2 (5 bases). Germline V gives CDR1 SGDLS, CDR2 YYNGEE. V lost 2 bases and J 1 base, leaving 18 bases between the germline ends. The CDR3 length is 18 residues. Here the CDR3 DNA reads TGTGCCAGCAGCGTTAACACCCTAAGCGGAGTGAACACCGGGGAGCTGTTTTTT. Its protein product is CASSVNTLSGVNTGELFF.

Concerning this clone itself: Other nucleotide sequences in the sample specify the same CDR3. The V and J genes are TRBV5-4 and TRBJ2-7, with 8 bases aligning to TRBD1. The germline gives CDR1 SGHNT, CDR2 YYREEE (reference sequence). The V gene end was trimmed by 0 bases and the J gene end by 4 bases; junction bases not matched to a gene: 3. The CDR3 is made up of 14 amino acids. Written as DNA, the CDR3 is TGTGCCAGCAGCTTGGGGGACAGGAGTTACGAGCAGTACTTC. This gives the protein CASSLGDRSYEQYF.

The rearrangement joins TRBV9 to TRBJ1-4, with 7 bases fitting TRBD1. Losses at the gene ends were 2 bases for V and 5 bases for J; bases not matched to a gene: 3. Germline V lookup: CDR1 SGDLS, CDR2 YYNGEE. This CDR3 has 14 amino acids. The CDR3 DNA reads TGTGCCAGCAGCGTGGCAGGGGGGAATGAAAAACTGTTTTTT. Amino acids: CASSVAGGNEKLFF. The whole variable domain, remainder taken from reference TRBV9 and TRBJ1-4, is DSGVTQTPKHLITATGQRVTLRCSPRSGDLSVYWYQQSLDQGLQFLIQYYNGEERAKGNILERFSAQQFPDLHSELNLSSLELGDSALYFCASSVAGGNEKLFFGSGTQLSVL.

The gene calls are TRBV2 and TRBJ2-7; D not certain. Trimming shortened V by 5 bases and J by 11 bases, and 19 bases separated the two germline ends. Germline V CDR1 and CDR2: SNHLY, FYNNEI. The CDR3 has 13 amino acids. In nucleotides, the CDR3 is TGTGCCAGCAGTCCTACAGACGGTTTAGAAGAGTACTTC. This sequence encodes CASSPTDGLEEYF.

The chain links TRBV27 to TRBJ2-1, with D maybe TRBD2 (6 bases). Germline V gene sequence: CDR1 MNHEY, CDR2 SMNVEV (reference sequence). The CDR3 extends over 13 amino acids. The V gene lost 7 bases and the J gene lost 8 bases, with 15 bases spanning the gap. CDR3 DNA sequence: TGTGCCAGCACTTTCGGGGGAGCGGATGAGCAGTTCTTC. Residues: CASTFGGADEQFF.

The chain recombines TRBV9 with TRBJ2-5; possible D gene TRBD2, 6 bases. Trimming left V 2 bases short and J 5 bases short, with 13 bases between. There are 14 residues in the CDR3. Germline CDR1 is SGDLS and CDR2 is YYNGEE. In nucleotides, the CDR3 is TGTGCCAGCAGCGTCGGAGGGGCTGGGGAGACCCAGTACTTC. The encoded protein is CASSVGGAGETQYF.